The rows below give T cell receptor beta chains drawn from one sample of a study of PD-L1 blockade in urothelial cancer. The repertoire was sequenced with immunoSEQ multiplex PCR; TCRdb's copy has only in-frame clones and lacks some. The sample has roughly 44,000 clones; roughly 82% are singletons. Sequencing was performed on PBMCs, taken around atezolizumab (anti-PD-L1) treatment. All receptors derive from a man in his sixties or seventies with urothelial cancer. CDR3s leave out the opening cysteine and the closing phenylalanine or tryptophan. The order of the fields is J gene, V gene, CDR3 protein.

>TRBJ1-2|TRBV7-9
ASSSPTGANYGYT
>TRBJ1-2|TRBV19
ASRNPGQQNYGYT
>TRBJ1-5|TRBV6-1
ASRTQGINQPQH
>TRBJ1-1|TRBV5-1
ASSSAAGMNTEAF
>TRBJ1-1|TRBV19
ASSPTRMNTEAF
>TRBJ2-3|TRBV4-2
ASSQDLEVGAQY
>TRBJ1-1|TRBV2
ASSQFRVNTEAF
>TRBJ2-2|TRBV4-3
ASSQTQGAPGELF
>TRBJ2-1|TRBV7-9
ASSLDRGAAPAANNEQF
>TRBJ2-1|TRBV9
ASSPASGLQGAGNEQF
>TRBJ1-4|TRBV4-3
ASSRLTGLEKLF
>TRBJ1-1|TRBV5-1
ASSRGGKNTEAF
>TRBJ2-1|TRBV11-3
ASSARGQGANYNEQF
>TRBJ2-3|TRBV5-1
ASTPGTGRDTQY
>TRBJ2-1|TRBV27
ASSTKTRDGYEQF
>TRBJ1-2|TRBV5-4
ASSLLSGQGASGYT
>TRBJ1-5|TRBV30
AWSGQGVGQPQH
>TRBJ1-1|TRBV2
ASNDRAHTEAF
>TRBJ1-2|TRBV5-5
ASSSVRGNYGYT
>TRBJ1-1|TRBV6-6
ASSQPLLGSNTEAF
>TRBJ2-7|TRBV4-3
ASSQEGVGRGRGYEQY
>TRBJ1-2|TRBV7-8
ASSSTGGNYGYT
>TRBJ2-7|TRBV21-1
ASSKIGQGSHEQY
>TRBJ2-7|TRBV5-5
ASSSYIGQGRGEQY
>TRBJ1-4|TRBV9
ASSVNRGGFGEKLF
>TRBJ2-7|TRBV9
ASSPQALATYEQY
>TRBJ1-5|TRBV10-2
ASSEGQGMRDSNQPQH
>TRBJ2-7|TRBV19
ASSNPRDRPHEQY
>TRBJ2-3|TRBV7-8
ASSKDRGDTQY
>TRBJ2-4|TRBV28
ASRPTGLAKNIQY
>TRBJ2-1|TRBV6-6
ASSDPPSSYNEQF
>TRBJ2-5|TRBV29-1
SVGAQEGQETQY
>TRBJ1-1|TRBV7-3
ASSLPPGEAF
>TRBJ1-5|TRBV27
ASSSIPGQRNQPQH
>TRBJ2-7|TRBV19
ASSQDSLEQY
>TRBJ2-1|TRBV7-2
ASSLRTSGGWNEQF
>TRBJ2-2|TRBV6-6
ASSTNRGLNTGELF
>TRBJ1-1|TRBV11-2
ASSPGTGKVTEAF
>TRBJ1-2|TRBV27
ASKDRGSGYT
>TRBJ1-3|TRBV5-1
ASSRSIADSGNTIY
>TRBJ2-7|TRBV28
ASSSPGRAYEQY
>TRBJ2-7|TRBV5-5
ASSLGQGAREQY
>TRBJ1-3|TRBV19
ASSRLRDPGNTIY